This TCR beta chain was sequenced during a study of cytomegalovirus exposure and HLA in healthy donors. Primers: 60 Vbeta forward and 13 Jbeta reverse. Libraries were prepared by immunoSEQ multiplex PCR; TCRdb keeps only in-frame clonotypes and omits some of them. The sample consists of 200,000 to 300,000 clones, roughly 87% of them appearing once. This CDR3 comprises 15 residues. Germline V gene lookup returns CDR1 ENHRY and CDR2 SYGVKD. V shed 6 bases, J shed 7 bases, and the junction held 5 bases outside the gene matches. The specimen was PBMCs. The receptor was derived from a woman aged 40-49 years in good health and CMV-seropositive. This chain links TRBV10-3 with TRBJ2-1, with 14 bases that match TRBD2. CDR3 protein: CAIRVGLAGENEQFF. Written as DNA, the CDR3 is TGTGCCATCAGAGTGGGACTAGCGGGAGAAAATGAGCAGTTCTTC.